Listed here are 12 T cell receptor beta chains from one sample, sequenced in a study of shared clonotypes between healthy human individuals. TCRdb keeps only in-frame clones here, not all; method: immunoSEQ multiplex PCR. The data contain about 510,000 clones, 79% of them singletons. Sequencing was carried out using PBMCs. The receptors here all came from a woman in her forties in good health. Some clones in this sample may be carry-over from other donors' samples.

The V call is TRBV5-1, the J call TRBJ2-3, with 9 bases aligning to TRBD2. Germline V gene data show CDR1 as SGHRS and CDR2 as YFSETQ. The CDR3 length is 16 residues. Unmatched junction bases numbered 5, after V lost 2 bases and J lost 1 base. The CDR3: CASSFAGGPGTDTQYF. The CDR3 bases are TGCGCCAGCAGCTTCGCGGGAGGGCCGGGCACAGATACGCAGTATTTT.

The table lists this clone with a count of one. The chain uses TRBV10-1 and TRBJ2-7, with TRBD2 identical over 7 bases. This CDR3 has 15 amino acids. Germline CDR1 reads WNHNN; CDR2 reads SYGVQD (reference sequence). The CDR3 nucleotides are TGCGGGTTGTGGGGGGGGAGCAGAGTGTTCTACGAGCAGTACTTC. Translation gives CGLWGGSRVFYEQYF.

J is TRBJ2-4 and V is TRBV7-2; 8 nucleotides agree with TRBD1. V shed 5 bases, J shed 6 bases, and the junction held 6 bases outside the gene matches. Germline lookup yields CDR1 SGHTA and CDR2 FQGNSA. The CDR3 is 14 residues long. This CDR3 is CASSPDRVGNIQYF. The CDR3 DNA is TGTGCCAGCAGCCCGGACAGGGTGGGAAACATTCAGTACTTC.

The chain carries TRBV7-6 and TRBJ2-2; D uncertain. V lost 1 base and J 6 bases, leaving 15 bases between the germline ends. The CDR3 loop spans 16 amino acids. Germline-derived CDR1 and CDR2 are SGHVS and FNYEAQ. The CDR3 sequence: CASSLGVNRMPGELFF. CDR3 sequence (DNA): TGTGCCAGCAGCTTAGGAGTGAATAGGATGCCCGGGGAGCTGTTTTTT.

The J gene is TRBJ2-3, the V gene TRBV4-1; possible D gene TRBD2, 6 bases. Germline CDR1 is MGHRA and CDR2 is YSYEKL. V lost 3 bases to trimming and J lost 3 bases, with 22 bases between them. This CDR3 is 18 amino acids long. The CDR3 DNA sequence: TGCGCCAGCAGCCAGACTAGATTAACTCCTCGGATGACAGATACGCAGTATTTT. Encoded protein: CASSQTRLTPRMTDTQYF.

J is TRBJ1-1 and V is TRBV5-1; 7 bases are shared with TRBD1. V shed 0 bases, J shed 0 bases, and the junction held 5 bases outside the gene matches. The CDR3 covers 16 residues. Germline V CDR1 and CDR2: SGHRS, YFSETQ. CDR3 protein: CASSLELGTVNTEAFF. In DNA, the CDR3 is TGCGCCAGCAGCTTGGAACTGGGGACAGTGAACACTGAAGCTTTCTTT. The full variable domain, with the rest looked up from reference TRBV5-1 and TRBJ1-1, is KAGVTQTPRYLIKTRGQQVTLSCSPISGHRSVSWYQQTPGQGLQFLFEYFSETQRNKGNFPGRFSGRQFSNSRSEMNVSTLELGDSALYLCASSLELGTVNTEAFFGQGTRLTVV.

CDR3: CASKPNRDSTDTQYF. CDR3 DNA: TGTGCCAGCAAGCCGAACAGGGACAGCACAGATACGCAGTATTTT. The chain uses TRBV6-1 and TRBJ2-3, with a possible D match to TRBD1 (6 bases). V lost 7 bases and J 0 bases, leaving 14 bases between the germline ends. The CDR3 runs to 15 residues. CDR1 and CDR2 (germline): MNHNS, SASEGT.

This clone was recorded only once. The CDR3 protein is CASSAGAGGYNEQFF. The CDR3 DNA reads as TGTGCCAGCAGCGCCGGAGCGGGAGGTTACAATGAGCAGTTCTTC. The chain joins TRBV9 to TRBJ2-1; 9 nucleotides agree with TRBD2. J was trimmed by 4 bases and V by 3 bases; bases with no gene match: 5. This CDR3 spans 15 amino acids. Per the germline V gene, CDR1 is SGDLS and CDR2 is YYNGEE. Supplemented by reference TRBV9 and TRBJ2-1, the full variable domain reads DSGVTQTPKHLITATGQRVTLRCSPRSGDLSVYWYQQSLDQGLQFLIQYYNGEERAKGNILERFSAQQFPDLHSELNLSSLELGDSALYFCASSAGAGGYNEQFFGPGTRLTVL.

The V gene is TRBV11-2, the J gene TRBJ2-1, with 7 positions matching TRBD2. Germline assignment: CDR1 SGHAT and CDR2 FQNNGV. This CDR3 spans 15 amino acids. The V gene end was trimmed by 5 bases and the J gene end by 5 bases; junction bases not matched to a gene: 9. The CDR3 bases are TGTGCCAGCAGCACCCGACTAGCAAATAACAATGAGCAGTTCTTC. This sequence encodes CASSTRLANNNEQFF.

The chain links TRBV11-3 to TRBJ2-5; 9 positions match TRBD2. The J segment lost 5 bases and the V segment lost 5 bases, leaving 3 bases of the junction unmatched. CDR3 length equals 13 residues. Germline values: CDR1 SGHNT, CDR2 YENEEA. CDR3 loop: CASSISGSETQYF. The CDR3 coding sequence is TGTGCCAGCAGCATTAGCGGGAGTGAGACCCAGTACTTC. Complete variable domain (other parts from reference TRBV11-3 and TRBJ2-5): EAGVVQSPRYKIIEKKQPVAFWCNPISGHNTLYWYLQNLGQGPELLIRYENEEAVDDSQLPKDRFSAERLKGVDSTLKIQPAELGDSAVYLCASSISGSETQYFGPGTRLLVL.

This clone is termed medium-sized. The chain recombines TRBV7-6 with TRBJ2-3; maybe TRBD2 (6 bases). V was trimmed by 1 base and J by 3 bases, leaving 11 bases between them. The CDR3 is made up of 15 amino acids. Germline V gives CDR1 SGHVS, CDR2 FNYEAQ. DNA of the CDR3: TGTGCCAGCAGCTTAGTCGGGGGAAGGACAGATACGCAGTATTTT. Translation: CASSLVGGRTDTQYF.

In DNA, the CDR3 is TGTGCCAGCAGTTTACGAGGGAACCACAATGAGCAGTTCTTC. This translates into CASSLRGNHNEQFF. The V gene is TRBV27, the J gene TRBJ2-1; D possibly corresponds to TRBD2 (5 bases). Per the germline V gene, CDR1 is MNHEY and CDR2 is SMNVEV (reference sequence). With 2 bases removed from V and 5 bases from J, the gap between germline ends came to 10 bases. This CDR3 has 14 residues.